The 2 T cell receptor beta chains below were found in one sample sequenced in a study of cytotoxic CD8 clonotypes in ibrutinib-treated CLL. TCRdb's table, derived via immunoSEQ multiplex PCR, lists solely in-frame clones and lacks some. The table records around 200,000 clones, 75% to 85% of them present only once. The sample in question was PBMCs, obtained after 12 months of ibrutinib treatment. Every receptor here comes from a human donor with chronic lymphocytic leukemia.

The chain employs TRBV9 and TRBJ2-1; D is uncertain. Trimming left V 1 base short and J 6 bases short, with 14 bases between. The CDR3 is 15 amino acids. Germline CDR1 SGDLS, CDR2 YYNGEE. CDR3 region: CASSVYGSPSNEQFF. CDR3 sequence (DNA): TGTGCCAGCAGCGTATATGGCTCCCCCTCCAATGAGCAGTTCTTC.

The V call is TRBV9, the J call TRBJ2-4; D is undetermined. The V gene's germline CDR1 is SGDLS and CDR2 YYNGEE. This CDR3 has 16 residues. The V end lost 0 bases, the J end lost 0 bases, and 10 bases lay between the germline ends. The CDR3 nucleotides read TGTGCCAGCAGCGTAGGGGCAGCCCTAGCCAAAAACATTCAGTACTTC. Its translation: CASSVGAALAKNIQYF.